A single sample is the source of the 29 T cell receptor beta chains below, sequenced in a study of cytomegalovirus exposure and HLA in healthy donors. The PCR contained 60 Vbeta and 13 Jbeta primers. TCRdb's copy holds only in-frame clones and misses some; the assay was immunoSEQ multiplex PCR. The table has about 170,000 clones, over 75% seen once. Sequenced material: PBMCs. The source is a female donor in good health and CMV-seronegative.

This clone was detected only a few times. V gene TRBV2 combines with J gene TRBJ2-2, with TRBD1 matching 9 bases. Germline CDR1 SNHLY, CDR2 FYNNEI. The CDR3 loop spans 15 amino acids. V lost 2 bases, J lost 6 bases, and 4 bases stayed unmatched. The CDR3 region has the DNA TGTGCCAGCAGTGAAAGGACAGGGGTGCCCGGGGAGCTGTTTTTT. Amino acids: CASSERTGVPGELFF.

V is TRBV2 and J is TRBJ2-2; TRBD2 might be the D (6 bases). Germline CDR1 and CDR2: SNHLY and FYNNEI. Trimming stripped 6 bases from V and 1 base from J, with 12 bases between. The CDR3 covers 15 residues. The CDR3 reads CASRVEGMNTGELFF. CDR3 sequence (DNA): TGTGCCAGCAGGGTGGAGGGTATGAACACCGGGGAGCTGTTTTTT.

The chain uses TRBV19 and TRBJ2-5; D remains ambiguous. The ends were cut back, 7 bases at V and 3 bases at J, with 12 bases in the middle. This CDR3 region has 13 residues. Germline loops: CDR1 LNHDA, CDR2 SQIVND (reference sequence). CDR3: CASMFAGEETQYF. The CDR3 DNA reads TGTGCCAGTATGTTCGCAGGTGAAGAGACCCAGTACTTC.

For this clone: Sequence at one end of the junction differs from germline and may be a read error. The chain couples TRBV2 to TRBJ1-5; TRBD1 matches at 7 bases. Germline V gives CDR1 SNHLY, CDR2 FYNNEI. The CDR3 runs 14 residues. The CDR3 nucleotides are TGTGCCAGCAGTGGGACAGGTAGCCATCAGCCCCAGCATTTT. It encodes CASSGTGSHQPQHF.

The rearrangement links TRBV7-3 to TRBJ1-6, with TRBD1 as a possible D gene (6 bases). The CDR3 runs to 17 residues. Germline assignment: CDR1 SGHTA and CDR2 FQGTGA. The V and J ends lost 0 bases and 6 bases respectively, with 15 bases between them. CDR3 residues: CASSLTGQGFFNSPLHF. The DNA for the CDR3 is TGTGCCAGCAGCTTAACGGGACAAGGGTTTTTTAATTCACCCCTCCACTTT.

V usage is TRBV6-5 and J usage is TRBJ2-2; D gene uncertain. In germline, CDR1 is MNHEY, CDR2 SVGAGI. V lost 7 bases to trimming and J lost 1 base, with 13 bases between them. The CDR3 is 15 residues long. DNA for the CDR3: TGTGCCAGCAAGGTTTGGCGGCTGAACACCGGGGAGCTGTTTTTT. Translation: CASKVWRLNTGELFF.

The chain couples TRBV19 to TRBJ2-7, with TRBD1 matching over 10 bases. Germline V gene sequence: CDR1 LNHDA, CDR2 SQIVND (reference sequence). CDR3 size: 15 residues. V lost 3 bases to trimming and J lost 6 bases; unmatched junction nucleotides: 8. As DNA, the CDR3 is TGTGCCAGTAGTATCGTGGGGACAGGGGAATCCGAGCAGTACTTC. Translation gives CASSIVGTGESEQYF.

The chain employs TRBV6-1 and TRBJ2-6; D perhaps matches TRBD2 (6 bases). In germline, CDR1 is MNHNS, CDR2 SASEGT. Trimming removed 2 bases at V and 2 bases at J, with 7 bases between. The CDR3 totals 15 residues. CDR3 bases: TGTGCCAGCAGTGAATGGGGGGCTGGGGCCAACGTCCTGACTTTC. It translates to CASSEWGAGANVLTF.

This rearrangement joins TRBV5-3 to TRBJ2-7; D possibly corresponds to TRBD1 (5 bases). TRBV5-3 is identified as an open reading frame with a role that is uncertain. The CDR3 is 17 residues long. The V end was cut by 1 base, the J end by 3 bases, with 20 bases between. Written as DNA, the CDR3 is TGTGCCAGAAGCTTGAACCTCGTCGGATCCGGACACTACGAGCAGTACTTC. Protein: CARSLNLVGSGHYEQYF.

V and J are TRBV9 and TRBJ1-2; D is unresolved. The CDR3 is 14 amino acids. V dropped 0 bases and J dropped 3 bases, with 9 bases sitting between them. Germline V lookup: CDR1 SGDLS, CDR2 YYNGEE. This CDR3 is CASSVDFPDYGYTF. The CDR3 coding sequence is TGTGCCAGCAGCGTAGATTTCCCAGACTATGGCTACACCTTC.

The rearrangement links TRBV28 to TRBJ1-4, with 7 bases identical to TRBD1. The length of the CDR3 is 14 residues. From germline, CDR1 is MDHEN and CDR2 SYDVKM. V gave up 5 bases and J gave up 6 bases; unmatched junction bases: 6. CDR3 residues: CASSRQGGDEKLFF. The CDR3 DNA is TGTGCCAGCAGTCGACAGGGCGGGGATGAAAAACTGTTTTTT.

The V gene is TRBV19, the J gene TRBJ1-1; D might be TRBD1 (6 bases). Germline CDR1 and CDR2: LNHDA and SQIVND (reference sequence). V shed 6 bases and J shed 5 bases, with 16 bases lying between them. This CDR3 comprises 14 residues. The CDR3 region has the DNA TGTGCCAGTAGCACCACGCAGGGGATGACTGAAGCTTTCTTT. This translates into CASSTTQGMTEAFF.

V and J are TRBV19 and TRBJ2-7; D may be TRBD1 (5 bases). V was clipped by 10 bases and J by 2 bases, with 12 bases between them. The CDR3 loop spans 12 amino acids. Germline loops: CDR1 LNHDA, CDR2 SQIVND (reference sequence). CDR3 residues: CATQQDTYEQYF. In DNA, the CDR3 is TGTGCCACTCAACAGGATACCTACGAGCAGTACTTC. The variable domain in full, completed from reference TRBV19 and TRBJ2-7, reads DGGITQSPKYLFRKEGQNVTLSCEQNLNHDAMYWYRQDPGQGLRLIYYSQIVNDFQKGDIAEGYSVSREKKESFPLTVTSAQKNPTAFYLCATQQDTYEQYFGPGTRLTVT.

This clone was counted only a few times. The CDR3 nucleotides are TGCGCCAGCAGCCCAGCGAGGACAGGGCTCTCCTACGAGCAGTACTTC. Protein: CASSPARTGLSYEQYF. This chain links TRBV4-3 with TRBJ2-7, with TRBD1 matching 8 bases. Germline CDR1 is LGHNA and CDR2 is YSLEER. V was clipped by 4 bases and J by 0 bases; unmatched bases: 8. The CDR3 loop spans 16 amino acids.

J is TRBJ1-2 and V is TRBV7-9; possible D gene TRBD1, 5 bases. V dropped 5 bases and J dropped 4 bases, with 17 bases sitting between them. CDR1 is SEHNR, CDR2 FQNEAQ, per germline (reference sequence). The CDR3 spans 15 residues. The CDR3 sequence is CASSVSGGELYGYTF. DNA of the CDR3: TGTGCCAGCAGCGTTTCGGGGGGGGAGCTCTATGGCTACACCTTC. The full variable domain, in which reference TRBV7-9 and TRBJ1-2 provide the parts outside the CDR3, is DTGVSQNPRHKITKRGQNVTFRCDPISEHNRLYWYRQTLGQGPEFLTYFQNEAQLEKSRLLSDRFSAERPKGSFSTLEIQRTEQGDSAMYLCASSVSGGELYGYTFGSGTRLTVV.

This clone turned up a few times. The V and J genes are TRBV2 and TRBJ1-1; unclear D gene. This CDR3 spans 13 amino acids. Trimming removed 6 bases at V and 2 bases at J, with 10 bases between. Germline V gives CDR1 SNHLY, CDR2 FYNNEI. The CDR3 reads CASRGGGNTEAFF. The CDR3 nucleotides read TGTGCCAGCAGAGGAGGCGGAAACACTGAAGCTTTCTTT.

The V and J genes are TRBV5-1 and TRBJ2-1, with 9 nucleotides matching TRBD2. Germline V gene data show CDR1 as SGHRS and CDR2 as YFSETQ. Trimming at V came to 4 bases and at J to 3 bases, leaving 8 bases not matched to a gene. The CDR3 length is 16 residues. DNA for the CDR3: TGCGCCAGCAGCCGGGAGCCTAGCGGGGTCTACAATGAGCAGTTCTTC. This encodes CASSREPSGVYNEQFF.

This chain uses TRBV5-1 with TRBJ2-3; D gene unclear. V shed 0 bases and J shed 0 bases, with 17 bases lying between them. The CDR3 sequence is 18 residues long. CDR1 and CDR2 (germline): SGHRS, YFSETQ. CDR3 residues: CASSLDGRILSSTDTQYF. The CDR3 DNA sequence: TGCGCCAGCAGCTTGGACGGCAGGATCCTAAGTAGCACAGATACGCAGTATTTT.

The V call is TRBV4-3, the J call TRBJ2-1, with 10 nucleotides matching TRBD1. Trimming took 0 bases from V and 8 from J; bases not matched to a gene: 10. The V gene's germline CDR1 is LGHNA and CDR2 YSLEER. The CDR3 is made up of 17 amino acids. DNA for the CDR3: TGCGCCAGCAGCCAAGATCAGAGTGGGACAGGGGCCTATGAGCAGTTCTTC. This encodes CASSQDQSGTGAYEQFF.

The DNA for the CDR3 is TGTGCCAGCAGTTACGGCAGGGAGACCCAGTACTTC. Its translation is CASSYGRETQYF. The chain carries TRBV6-6 and TRBJ2-5; no clear D. V was clipped by 2 bases and J by 5 bases, with 6 bases between them. The germline gives CDR1 MNHNY, CDR2 SVGAGI (reference sequence). The CDR3 is made up of 12 amino acids.

CDR3 residues: CASRPGAGSNQPQHF. The CDR3, as DNA: TGTGCCAGCCGTCCTGGGGCCGGGAGCAATCAGCCCCAGCATTTT. This chain joins TRBV27 and TRBJ1-5, with D possibly matching TRBD1 (5 bases). This CDR3 spans 15 amino acids. From germline, CDR1 is MNHEY and CDR2 SMNVEV (reference sequence). The germline V and J ends were trimmed by 8 bases and 1 base, with 15 bases remaining between them.

This chain joins TRBV19 and TRBJ2-6; the match to TRBD1 covers 8 bases. Germline V gene sequence: CDR1 LNHDA, CDR2 SQIVND (reference sequence). The V gene end was trimmed by 10 bases and the J gene end by 0 bases; junction bases not matched to a gene: 8. This CDR3 is 16 amino acids long. Here the CDR3 DNA reads TGTGCCACCCCGACAGGGGCTTTCTCTGGGGCCAACGTCCTGACTTTC. This translates into CATPTGAFSGANVLTF.

This clone has just a few counts. This rearrangement joins TRBV6-6 to TRBJ1-2; the D gene is possibly TRBD1 (5 bases). Germline V gene lookup returns CDR1 MNHNY and CDR2 SVGAGI (reference sequence). The CDR3 is 15 residues long. V was clipped by 7 bases and J by 4 bases, with 19 bases between them. For the CDR3, the DNA is TGTGCCAGCACCCAAGAGGCGCAGGGCAGCTATGGCTACACCTTC. This codes for CASTQEAQGSYGYTF.

The rearrangement joins TRBV9 to TRBJ1-6, with 7 bases identical to TRBD1. The CDR3 loop spans 15 amino acids. The germline V gene encodes CDR1 SGDLS and CDR2 YYNGEE. V shed 0 bases and J 7 bases; nucleotides not matched to a gene: 4. The CDR3 DNA reads as TGTGCCAGCAGCGTAGACAGGGGTAAGAATTCACCCCTCCACTTT. Translating it yields CASSVDRGKNSPLHF.

The V gene is TRBV6-4, the J gene TRBJ2-1; 13 nucleotides align to TRBD2. Germline CDR1 is MRHNA and CDR2 is SNTAGT. J gave up 10 bases and V 4 bases, and 4 bases lay outside the gene matches. The CDR3 runs 14 residues. CDR3 sequence: CASSAGLAGAEQFF. DNA for the CDR3: TGTGCCAGCAGTGCCGGACTAGCGGGGGCCGAGCAGTTCTTC.

The V call is TRBV7-2, the J call TRBJ2-5, with a weak D call TRBD1 (5 bases). V dropped 2 bases and J dropped 3 bases, with 10 bases sitting between them. The length of the CDR3 is 14 residues. Germline V gives CDR1 SGHTA, CDR2 FQGNSA. CDR3 nucleotide sequence: TGTGCCAGCAGCTTAAGGGGTTTAGAAGAGACCCAGTACTTC. Its translation: CASSLRGLEETQYF.

On this clone itself: A read error may account for a junction end that differs from germline. The V and J genes are TRBV28 and TRBJ2-7; the match to TRBD2 covers 8 bases. Germline V gene sequence: CDR1 MDHEN, CDR2 SYDVKM. CDR3 size: 15 residues. This CDR3 reads CAGSSGGGVVYEQYF. In DNA form, the CDR3 reads TGTGCCGGCAGTTCGGGAGGGGGTGTTGTCTACGAGCAGTACTTC.

The gene calls are TRBV7-2 and TRBJ2-2; D is perhaps TRBD1 (6 bases). Germline loops: CDR1 SGHTA, CDR2 FQGNSA. Trimming removed 5 bases from V and 5 bases from J, with 12 bases in between. This CDR3 spans 14 amino acids. CDR3 sequence reads: CASSPRTATGELFF. CDR3 nucleotides: TGTGCCAGCAGCCCGAGGACAGCTACCGGGGAGCTGTTTTTT.

This clone was recorded once. V and J are TRBV7-8 and TRBJ2-1; TRBD2 matches 8 bases. CDR1 SGHVS and CDR2 FQNEAQ come from the germline V gene. The CDR3 length is 15 residues. The V segment lost 1 base and the J segment 9 bases; nucleotides outside the gene matches: 8. This CDR3 is CASSLELAARGEQFF. The CDR3 coding sequence is TGTGCCAGCAGCTTAGAACTAGCGGCCCGGGGTGAGCAGTTCTTC.